The present entry profiles one T cell receptor beta chain with its context. Its specificity is not known. The CDR3 totals 13 residues. CDR1 and CDR2 (germline): DFQATT, SNEGSKA (reference sequence). Trimming took 6 bases from V and 8 from J, leaving 20 bases between them. The data are from a study of CD8+CD57+ T cells in acquired aplastic anemia. About the research overall: The study obtained an average of 3.2 ug of DNA from sorted CD4+ and CD8+ cells. Sequencing produced an average of about 10.8 million reads per healthy donor for CD4+ cells. Whole-study findings and limits: About 29 shared CD8+ CDR3s appeared highly expressed within patients' immunodominant clones. Patients and controls had CD8+ Simpson's diversity values that were not significantly distinct.

The study profiled TCR beta VDJ and CDR3 using genomic DNA as template. Via MiXCR, TCRdb re-called the reads, giving one row per CDR3 protein. The sample has 400,000 to 500,000 distinct CDR3 sequences, around 72% seen once; the top ten hold 4%. This receptor was obtained from a human donor in good health, serving as a control. The chain employs TRBV20-1 and TRBJ2-7, with D tentatively TRBD2 (7 bases). The sequencing sample was made of sorted CD4+, CD8+, or CD8+CD57+ T cells (not recorded which) from PBMCs. CDR3 region: CSASHWVGGQQYF. The CDR3 nucleotides are TGCAGTGCGAGCCACTGGGTGGGGGGGCAGCAGTACTTC.